This TCR beta chain is from a study of T-cell reconstitution after alpha-beta-depleted transplantation in children. Study findings and constraints: Reportedly, roughly two months post-transplant, alpha-beta T cells arose from several hundred expanded graft clones. Newly generated T cells supplied most T-cell counts and diversity one year post-transplant.

This clonotype was seen a handful of times. The target antigen is unknown. As it was prepared, the TCRbeta library received unique molecular identifiers. TCRdb called the PCR reads again in MiXCR, with one record for every CDR3 protein. The table lists hundreds of thousands of distinct CDR3 sequences, approximately 15% of them singletons. This CDR3 has 19 amino acids. CDR1 and CDR2 from the germline V gene are MNHNS and SASEGT. Trimming at V came to 8 bases and at J to 0 bases, leaving 18 bases not matched to a gene. The rearrangement links TRBV6-1 to TRBJ2-2, with 7 bases identical to TRBD1. The sample in question was PBMCs, mostly from graft donor cells, obtained 360 days after TCRalphabeta/CD19-depleted stem cell transplant. The clonotype originates from a male patient aged 2 to 9 who had a stem cell transplant for acute lymphoblastic leukemia, so the T cells may come from the graft donor. CDR3 residues: CASQRDRFTTTTNTGELFF. For the CDR3, the DNA is TGTGCCAGCCAACGGGACAGATTTACCACCACCACGAACACCGGGGAGCTGTTTTTT.